This entry concerns a single T cell receptor beta chain. This clone appeared a few times. The antigen this receptor binds is unknown. Per-nucleotide qualities are absent, and no much larger clonotype sits a single base away. Library preparation was by the immunoSEQ multiplex PCR assay. The study's own analysis went as follows. A statistical classification framework was built for diagnosing cytomegalovirus status from the catalog of TCR beta chain sequences. In its TCRdb copy, this immuneACCESS table keeps in-frame sequences only and misses some clones. Where compared with another copy, unresolved V genes explain less than half of these, and the others have no known cause. That table furnishes V, J and clone size, whereas the DNA furnished D and trimming. Recorded for this sample are about 110,000 clones; about 87% of them occurred a single time. The ten biggest clones cover 1.5% to 2% of the sample.

Donors formed part of the validation cohort, which comprised 95 to 150 subjects and was distinct from the first cohort of 666 subjects. For CDR1 and CDR2, the germline V gene lists SGHAT and FQNNGV. The CDR3 spans 14 residues, from the cysteine through the phenylalanine. Only the CDR3 part of the read is kept: 42 bases, read in frame from the first base. V gives up 5 bases and J gives up 14 bases, and the segment between their germline ends measures 19 bases. The record originates from a study of cytomegalovirus exposure and HLA in healthy donors listed by TCRdb under 2017. In terms of the full investigation: The roughly 670 repertoires of the first cohort and the 120 validation repertoires were produced on the same platform, according to a later analysis. The study aimed to test whether signatures of past pathogen exposure could be identified by cataloging public T cell receptors. Along with the roughly 700-subject first cohort, a separate validation cohort of over a hundred different subjects was used. To predict cytomegalovirus infection status, the study combined high-throughput TCR immunosequencing, statistical association of individual TCRs with disease status, and machine learning.

Overall study results and their limits: Most TCR sequences were seen in very few donors, while some public TCRs were found in many individuals. In vitro tests confirmed that a few of the cytomegalovirus-associated TCR beta chains recognize cytomegalovirus antigens. A later analysis had no HLA typing for the validation cohort, so co-occurrence there was scored across all 120 or so repertoires. A later analysis found that TCRs clustered in the first cohort also tended to co-occur in the roughly 120 validation repertoires, with roughly 95% of cluster scores above 0. The classifier was reported to diagnose cytomegalovirus status with high specificity and sensitivity in both the original and validation cohorts. The authors suggested that the approach could potentially be extended to other disease states and immunological phenotypes. A total of fewer than 200 TCR beta chains were listed by the study as associated with cytomegalovirus.

Sequencing was done on a sample of PBMCs. Recombination joined TRBV11-2 with TRBJ1-6, with the D gene too uncertain to name. The sequence was collected from a woman between 18 and 29 years old in good health and CMV-seropositive. DNA sequence: TGTGCCAGCAGCCCTCACACGGGCGAGGGAACCCTCCACTTT. This encodes CASSPHTGEGTLHF. When the CDR3 is completed using the reference TRBV11-2 and TRBJ1-6 genes on either side, the full variable domain is EAGVAQSPRYKIIEKRQSVAFWCNPISGHATLYWYQQILGQGPKLLIQFQNNGVVDDSQLPKDRFSAERLKGVDSTLKIQPAKLEDSAVYLCASSPHTGEGTLHFGNGTRLTVT.